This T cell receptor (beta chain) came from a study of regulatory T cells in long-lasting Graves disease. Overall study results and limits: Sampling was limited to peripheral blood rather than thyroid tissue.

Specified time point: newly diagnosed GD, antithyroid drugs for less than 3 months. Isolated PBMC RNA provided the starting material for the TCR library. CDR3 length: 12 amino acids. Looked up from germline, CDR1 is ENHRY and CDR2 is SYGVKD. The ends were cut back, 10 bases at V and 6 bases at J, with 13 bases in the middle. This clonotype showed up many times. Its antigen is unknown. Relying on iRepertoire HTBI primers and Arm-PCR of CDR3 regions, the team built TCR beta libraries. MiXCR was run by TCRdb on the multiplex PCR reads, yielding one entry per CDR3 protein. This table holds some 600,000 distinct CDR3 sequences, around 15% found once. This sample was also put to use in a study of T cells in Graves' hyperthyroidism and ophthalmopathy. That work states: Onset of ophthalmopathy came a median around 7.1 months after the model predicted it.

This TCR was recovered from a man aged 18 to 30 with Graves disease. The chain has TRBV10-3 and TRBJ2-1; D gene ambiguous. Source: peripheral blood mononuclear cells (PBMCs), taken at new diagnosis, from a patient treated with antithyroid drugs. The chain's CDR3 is CATAMGPNEQFF. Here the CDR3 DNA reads TGTGCCACCGCCATGGGTCCCAATGAGCAGTTCTTC.